The clone carrying this T cell receptor (beta chain) was seen a single time. The entry originates in a study of blood T cell repertoires in COVID-19. Study-level background: Both acute and convalescent COVID-19 samples were obtained from the United States, Italy and Spain. Sample material is recorded as cDNA or gDNA derived from T cells, B-cell-depleted T cells, or PBMCs.

Per the germline V gene, CDR1 is MRHNA and CDR2 is SNTAGT. This CDR3 region has 16 residues. Trimming took off 6 bases at V and 0 bases at J, with 15 bases between the two ends. Living in 24 US areas, the participants were between 18 and 89 years of age. Participant reports of clinical history set cohort assignment. Some clones are missing from TCRdb's copy, which holds only in-frame ones; the method was immunoSEQ multiplex PCR. The table has over 110,000 clones, approximately 87% seen once. This sequence was found in a man aged 50 to 59 in a cohort exposed to, infected with or recovered from COVID-19 (not recorded which). The sample was PBMCs or T cells enriched from blood (not recorded which). V and J are TRBV6-4 and TRBJ2-1; D not resolved. The CDR3 loop is CASSETPPSSYNEQFF. The CDR3, as DNA: TGTGCCAGCAGCGAGACTCCCCCTAGCTCCTACAATGAGCAGTTCTTC.